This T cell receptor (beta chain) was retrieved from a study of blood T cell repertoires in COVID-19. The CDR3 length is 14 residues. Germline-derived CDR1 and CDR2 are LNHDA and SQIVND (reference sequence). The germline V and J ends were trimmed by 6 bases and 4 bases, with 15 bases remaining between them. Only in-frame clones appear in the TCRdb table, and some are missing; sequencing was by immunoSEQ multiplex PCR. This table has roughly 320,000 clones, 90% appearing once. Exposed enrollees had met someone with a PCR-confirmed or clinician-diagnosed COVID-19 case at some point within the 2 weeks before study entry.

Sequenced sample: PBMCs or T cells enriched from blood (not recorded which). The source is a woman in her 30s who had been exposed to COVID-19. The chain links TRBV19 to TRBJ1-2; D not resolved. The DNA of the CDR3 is TGTGCCAGTAGAGAGACCGGGGTCGTCTATGGCTACACCTTC. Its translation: CASRETGVVYGYTF.